This T cell receptor beta chain was captured in a study of blood T cell repertoires in COVID-19. As for the study in general: Sources were T cells, B-cell-depleted T cells, or PBMCs; the material itself was cDNA or gDNA.

The germline V gene has CDR1 SNHLY and CDR2 FYNNEI. The CDR3 is 13 residues long. The V and J ends lost 9 bases and 7 bases, in that order; junction bases with no gene match: 9. Assay: immunoSEQ multiplex PCR; the TCRdb copy retains only in-frame clones and omits some. The sample has tens of thousands of clones; 87% are singletons. This TCR derives from a woman older than 75 with active or convalescent COVID-19. The J gene is TRBJ2-1, the V gene TRBV2; TRBD2 aligns across 7 bases. Sequencing was carried out using peripheral blood. The DNA of the CDR3 is TGTGCCAGTTGGACTAGTCAGAGAAATGAGCAGTTCTTC. Translated: CASWTSQRNEQFF. The full variable domain, rest sourced from reference TRBV2 and TRBJ2-1, is EPEVTQTPSHQVTQMGQEVILRCVPISNHLYFYWYRQILGQKVEFLVSFYNNEISEKSEIFDDQFSVERPDGSNFTLKIRSTKLEDSAMYFCASWTSQRNEQFFGPGTRLTVL.